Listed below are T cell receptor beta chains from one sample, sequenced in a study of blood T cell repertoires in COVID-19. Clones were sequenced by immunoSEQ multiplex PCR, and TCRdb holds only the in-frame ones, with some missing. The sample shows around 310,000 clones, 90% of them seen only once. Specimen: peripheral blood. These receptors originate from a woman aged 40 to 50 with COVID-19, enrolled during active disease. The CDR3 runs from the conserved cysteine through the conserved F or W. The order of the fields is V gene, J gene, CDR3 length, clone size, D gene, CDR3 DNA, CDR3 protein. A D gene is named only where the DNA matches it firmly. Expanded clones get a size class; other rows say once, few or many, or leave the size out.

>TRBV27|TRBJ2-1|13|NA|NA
TGTGCCAGCAGCAAGAGGAGATATACCGAGCAGTTCTTC
CASSKRRYTEQFF
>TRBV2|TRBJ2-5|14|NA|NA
TGTGCCAGCACTCCCACCGGCAGGGCAGAGACCCAGTACTTC
CASTPTGRAETQYF
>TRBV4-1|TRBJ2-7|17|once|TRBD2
TGCGCCAGCAGCCAAGATTTAGCGGGAACGGGTATATACGAGCAGTACTTC
CASSQDLAGTGIYEQYF
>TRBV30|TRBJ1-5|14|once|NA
TGTGCCTGGACAGGGGTGGATAGCAATCAGCCCCAGCATTTT
CAWTGVDSNQPQHF
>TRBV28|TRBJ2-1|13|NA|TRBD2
TGTGCCAGCAGTACCTCGGGACTACCTGAGCAGTTCTTC
CASSTSGLPEQFF
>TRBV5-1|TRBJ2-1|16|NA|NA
TGCGCCAGCAGCTTTAAGTGGCAACACCCCGACAATGAGCAGTTCTTC
CASSFKWQHPDNEQFF
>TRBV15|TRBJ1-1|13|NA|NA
TGTGCCACCAGCAGCTTCCTGAACACTGAAGCTTTCTTT
CATSSFLNTEAFF
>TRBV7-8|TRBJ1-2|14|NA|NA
TGTGCCAGCAAAGGGGCCTCTTTCCCTTATGGCTACACCTTC
CASKGASFPYGYTF
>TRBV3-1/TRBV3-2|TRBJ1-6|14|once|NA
TGTGCCAGCAGCCTCGCGACACAGAATTCACCCCTCCACTTT
CASSLATQNSPLHF
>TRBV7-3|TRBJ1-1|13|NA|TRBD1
TGTGCCAGCAGCTTGGACAGGGCTACTGAAGCTTTCTTT
CASSLDRATEAFF
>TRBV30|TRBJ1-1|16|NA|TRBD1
TGTGCCTGGAGTGTCGGGACAGGGGTCCTGAACACTGAAGCTTTCTTT
CAWSVGTGVLNTEAFF
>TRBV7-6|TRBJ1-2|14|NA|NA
TGTGCCAGCAGCCCGGAGAGACAGCCCTATGGCTACACCTTC
CASSPERQPYGYTF
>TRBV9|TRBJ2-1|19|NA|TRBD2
TGTGCCAGCAGCGTAGCTCAGGGACTAGCGGGAATATCCTACAATGAGCAGTTCTTC
CASSVAQGLAGISYNEQFF
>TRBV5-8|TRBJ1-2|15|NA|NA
TGTGCCAGCAGCTCGGGCCTCAGGACAGACTATGGCTACACCTTC
CASSSGLRTDYGYTF
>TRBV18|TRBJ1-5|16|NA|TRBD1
TGTGCCAGCTCACCGCTCACAGGGGACAGCAATCAGCCCCAGCATTTT
CASSPLTGDSNQPQHF
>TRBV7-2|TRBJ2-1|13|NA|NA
TGTGCCAGCCGACTGGGGGGAGGTAATGAGCAGTTCTTC
CASRLGGGNEQFF
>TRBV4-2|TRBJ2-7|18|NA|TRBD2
TGTGCCAGCAGCCAAGGGTCCCTGACTAGCGGGGGGGTGGACGAGCAGTACTTC
CASSQGSLTSGGVDEQYF
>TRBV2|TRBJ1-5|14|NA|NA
TGTGCCAGCAGTGAAAGGACAGACAATCAGCCCCAGCATTTT
CASSERTDNQPQHF